The 6 T cell receptor beta chains presented below share a single source sample, sequenced in a study of blood T cells in healthy people across ages. Next came a second PCR, run for about 6 to 12 cycles, which used a sample-barcoded 5' primer along with a J-beta primer mix. Each CDR3 protein is one row after TCRdb ran MiXCR on the 5' RACE reads. Seen here are 1.2 million to 1.5 million distinct CDR3 sequences, 42% observed once, and the top ten hold approximately 7.9%. The sequencing sample was made of blood. Receptors were obtained from a woman aged 18 to 35 in good health.

The rearrangement joins TRBV6-1 to TRBJ2-3; D may be TRBD1 or TRBD2 (6 bases each). Germline loops: CDR1 MNHNS, CDR2 SASEGT. Trimming removed 6 bases from V and 6 bases from J, with 10 bases in between. This CDR3 contains 12 residues. The CDR3 protein is CASRAGGDTQYF. CDR3 nucleotides: TGTGCCAGCAGGGCCGGGGGCGATACGCAGTATTTT.

The J gene is TRBJ1-6, the V gene TRBV7-9; D is unresolved. The CDR3 extends over 14 amino acids. Trimming left V 5 bases short and J 8 bases short, with 13 bases between. Germline loops: CDR1 SEHNR, CDR2 FQNEAQ (reference sequence). This CDR3 reads CASSTLDTYSPLHF. The CDR3 DNA sequence: TGTGCCAGCAGCACCCTAGACACCTATTCACCCCTCCACTTT.

This clonotype was seen a handful of times. This rearrangement joins TRBV21-1 to TRBJ1-2; the D segment call TRBD1 is taken from the table without a DNA check. TRBV21-1 is a pseudogene segment. This CDR3 is built from 16 residues. In nucleotides, the CDR3 is TGTGCCAGCAGCCTCCGGCGGGGGAAGAAGGGATATGGCTACACCTTC. Residues: CASSLRRGKKGYGYTF.

The rearrangement links TRBV9 to TRBJ2-3, with D possibly matching TRBD1 (5 bases). Germline lookup yields CDR1 SGDLS and CDR2 YYNGEE. This CDR3 region has 16 residues. Trimming left V 0 bases short and J 0 bases short, with 11 bases between. As DNA, the CDR3 is TGTGCCAGCAGCGTAGGGACATCCACTAGCACAGATACGCAGTATTTT. The encoded protein is CASSVGTSTSTDTQYF.

V gene TRBV20-1 combines with J gene TRBJ2-1; the match to TRBD2 covers 8 bases. The CDR3 has 14 amino acids. CDR1 and CDR2 from the germline V gene are DFQATT and SNEGSKA (reference sequence). The V gene end was trimmed by 3 bases and the J gene end by 3 bases; junction bases not matched to a gene: 4. CDR3 DNA sequence: TGCAGTGCTAGGACTAGCGAGGGCTACAATGAGCAGTTCTTC. The encoded protein is CSARTSEGYNEQFF.

This sequence joins TRBV6-6 and TRBJ2-1; tentatively, D is TRBD2 (5 bases). V dropped 2 bases and J dropped 5 bases, with 13 bases sitting between them. Looked up from germline, CDR1 is MNHNY and CDR2 is SVGAGI (reference sequence). The CDR3 has 15 residues. CDR3 protein: CASSYPSGNNNEQFF. The DNA of the CDR3 is TGTGCCAGCAGTTACCCCAGCGGAAACAACAATGAGCAGTTCTTC.